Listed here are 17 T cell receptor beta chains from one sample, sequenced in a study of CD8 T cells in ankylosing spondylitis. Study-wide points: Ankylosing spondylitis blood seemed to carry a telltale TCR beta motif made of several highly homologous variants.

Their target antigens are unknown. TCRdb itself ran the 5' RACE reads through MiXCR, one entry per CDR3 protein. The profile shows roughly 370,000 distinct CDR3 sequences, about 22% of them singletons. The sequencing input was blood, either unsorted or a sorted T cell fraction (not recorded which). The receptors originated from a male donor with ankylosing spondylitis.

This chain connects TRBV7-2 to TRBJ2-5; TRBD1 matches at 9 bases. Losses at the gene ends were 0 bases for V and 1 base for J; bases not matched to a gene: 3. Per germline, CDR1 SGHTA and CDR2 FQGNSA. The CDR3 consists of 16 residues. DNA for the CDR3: TGTGCCAGCAGCTTAGCCCGGACAGGGGCCCAAGAGACCCAGTACTTC. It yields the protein CASSLARTGAQETQYF.

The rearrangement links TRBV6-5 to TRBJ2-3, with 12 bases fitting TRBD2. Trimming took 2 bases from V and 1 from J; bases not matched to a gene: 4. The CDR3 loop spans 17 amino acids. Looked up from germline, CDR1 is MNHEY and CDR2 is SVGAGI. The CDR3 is CASSYPRLAGGTDTQYF. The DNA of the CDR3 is TGTGCCAGCAGTTACCCAAGACTAGCGGGAGGCACAGATACGCAGTATTTT.

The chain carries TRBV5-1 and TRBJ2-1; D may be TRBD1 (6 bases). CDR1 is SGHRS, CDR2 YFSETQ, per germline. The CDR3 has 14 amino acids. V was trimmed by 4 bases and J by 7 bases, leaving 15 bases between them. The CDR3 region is CASSTALGGNEQFF. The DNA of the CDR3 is TGCGCCAGCAGCACCGCCCTAGGGGGTAATGAGCAGTTCTTC. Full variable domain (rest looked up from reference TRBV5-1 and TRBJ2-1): KAGVTQTPRYLIKTRGQQVTLSCSPISGHRSVSWYQQTPGQGLQFLFEYFSETQRNKGNFPGRFSGRQFSNSRSEMNVSTLELGDSALYLCASSTALGGNEQFFGPGTRLTVL.

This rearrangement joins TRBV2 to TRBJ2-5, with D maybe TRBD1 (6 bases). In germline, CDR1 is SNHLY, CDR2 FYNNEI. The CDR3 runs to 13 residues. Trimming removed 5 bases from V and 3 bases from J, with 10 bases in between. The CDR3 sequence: CASSIHREETQYF. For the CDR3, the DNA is TGTGCCAGCAGTATACACAGGGAAGAGACCCAGTACTTC.

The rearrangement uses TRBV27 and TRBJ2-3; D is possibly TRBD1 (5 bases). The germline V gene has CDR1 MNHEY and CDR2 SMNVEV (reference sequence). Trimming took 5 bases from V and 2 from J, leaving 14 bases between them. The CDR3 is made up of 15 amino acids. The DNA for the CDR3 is TGTGCCAGCAGTCCGACGGACATAGACACAGATACGCAGTATTTT. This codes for CASSPTDIDTDTQYF.

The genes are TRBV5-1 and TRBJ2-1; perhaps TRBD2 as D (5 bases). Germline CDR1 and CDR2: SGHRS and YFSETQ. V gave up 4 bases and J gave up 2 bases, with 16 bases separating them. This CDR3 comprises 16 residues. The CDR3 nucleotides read TGCGCCAGCAGCCCGGCTGGAGGATCGGCCTACAATGAGCAGTTCTTC. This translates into CASSPAGGSAYNEQFF.

The CDR3 protein is CASSPGTYAGGADTQYF. Here the CDR3 DNA reads TGTGCCAGCAGCCCCGGAACGTATGCAGGGGGTGCAGATACGCAGTATTTT. The V call is TRBV7-9, the J call TRBJ2-3, with TRBD1 matching 7 bases. V gave up 5 bases and J gave up 4 bases; unmatched junction bases: 15. CDR1 is SEHNR and CDR2 is FQNEAQ in the germline V gene (reference sequence). The CDR3 is 17 amino acids.

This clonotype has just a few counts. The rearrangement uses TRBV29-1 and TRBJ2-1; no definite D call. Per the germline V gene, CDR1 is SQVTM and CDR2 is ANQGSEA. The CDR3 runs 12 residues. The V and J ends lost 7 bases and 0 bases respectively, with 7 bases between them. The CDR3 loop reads CSASLSYNEQFF. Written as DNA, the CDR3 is TGCAGCGCCTCACTCTCCTACAATGAGCAGTTCTTC.

The CDR3 loop reads CASSLRGSGSTDEQFF. As DNA, the CDR3 is TGCGCCAGCAGCTTGAGGGGTAGCGGGAGTACAGATGAGCAGTTCTTC. The V and J genes are TRBV5-1 and TRBJ2-1; 9 bases fit TRBD2. Germline V gives CDR1 SGHRS, CDR2 YFSETQ. The junction had 10 bases not matched to a gene; V was cut back by 1 base and J by 8 bases. The CDR3 totals 16 residues. The whole variable domain, remainder taken from reference TRBV5-1 and TRBJ2-1, is KAGVTQTPRYLIKTRGQQVTLSCSPISGHRSVSWYQQTPGQGLQFLFEYFSETQRNKGNFPGRFSGRQFSNSRSEMNVSTLELGDSALYLCASSLRGSGSTDEQFFGPGTRLTVL.

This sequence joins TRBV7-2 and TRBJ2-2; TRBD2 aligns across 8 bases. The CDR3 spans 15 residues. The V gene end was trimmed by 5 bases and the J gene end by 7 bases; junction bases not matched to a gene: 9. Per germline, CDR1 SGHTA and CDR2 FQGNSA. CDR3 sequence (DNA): TGTGCCAGCAGCGTGACTAGCGTCGGGTTCGGGGAGCTGTTTTTT. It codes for CASSVTSVGFGELFF.

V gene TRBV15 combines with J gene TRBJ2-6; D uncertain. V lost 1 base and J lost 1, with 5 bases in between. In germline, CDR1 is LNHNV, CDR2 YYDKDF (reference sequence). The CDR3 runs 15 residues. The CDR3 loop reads CATSRGSSGANVLTF. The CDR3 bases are TGTGCCACCAGCAGAGGCAGTTCTGGGGCCAACGTCCTGACTTTC.

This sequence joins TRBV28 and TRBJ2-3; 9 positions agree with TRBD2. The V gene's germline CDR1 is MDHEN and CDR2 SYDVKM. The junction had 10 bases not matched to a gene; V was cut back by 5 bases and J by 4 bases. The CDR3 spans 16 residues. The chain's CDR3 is CASSLLAGASPDTQYF. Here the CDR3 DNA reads TGTGCCAGCAGTCTTTTAGCGGGAGCTAGCCCAGATACGCAGTATTTT.

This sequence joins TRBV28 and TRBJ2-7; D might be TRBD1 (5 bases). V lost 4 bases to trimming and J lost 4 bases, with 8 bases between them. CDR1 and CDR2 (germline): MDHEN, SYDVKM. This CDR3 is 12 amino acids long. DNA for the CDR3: TGTGCCAGCAGTTCGACAGATTACGAGCAGTACTTC. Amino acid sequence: CASSSTDYEQYF. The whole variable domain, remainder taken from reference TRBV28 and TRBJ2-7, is DVKVTQSSRYLVKRTGEKVFLECVQDMDHENMFWYRQDPGLGLRLIYFSYDVKMKEKGDIPEGYSVSREKKERFSLILESASTNQTSMYLCASSSTDYEQYFGPGTRLTVT.

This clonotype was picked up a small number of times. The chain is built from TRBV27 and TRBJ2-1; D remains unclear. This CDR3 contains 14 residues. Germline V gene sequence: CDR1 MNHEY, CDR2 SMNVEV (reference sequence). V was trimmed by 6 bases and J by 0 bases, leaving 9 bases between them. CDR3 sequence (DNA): TGTGCCAGCAGCAGACCCTACTCCTACAATGAGCAGTTCTTC. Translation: CASSRPYSYNEQFF.

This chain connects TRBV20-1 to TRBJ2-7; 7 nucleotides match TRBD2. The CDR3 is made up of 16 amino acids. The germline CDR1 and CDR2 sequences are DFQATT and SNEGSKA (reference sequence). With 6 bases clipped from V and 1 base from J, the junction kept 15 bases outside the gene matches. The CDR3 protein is CSASSLAPTSSYEQYF. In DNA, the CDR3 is TGCAGTGCCTCATCACTAGCGCCTACCTCTTCCTACGAGCAGTACTTC.

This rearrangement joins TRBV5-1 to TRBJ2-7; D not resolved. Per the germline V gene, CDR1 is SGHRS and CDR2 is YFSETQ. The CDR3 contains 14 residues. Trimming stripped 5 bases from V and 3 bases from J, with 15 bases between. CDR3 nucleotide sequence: TGCGCCAGCAGTTTTTTAGGAGAGGACTACGAGCAGTACTTC. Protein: CASSFLGEDYEQYF.

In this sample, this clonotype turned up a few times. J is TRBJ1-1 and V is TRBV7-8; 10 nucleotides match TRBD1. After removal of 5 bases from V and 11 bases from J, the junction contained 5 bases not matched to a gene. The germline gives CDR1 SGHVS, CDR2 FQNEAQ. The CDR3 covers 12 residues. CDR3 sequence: CASSRDRGAAFF. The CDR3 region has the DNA TGTGCCAGCAGCCGGGACAGGGGTGCTGCTTTCTTT.